The T cell receptor (beta chain) described here comes from a study of T cell repertoires in cytomegalovirus infection. For the study at large: Shared public TCR beta signatures pointed to both CMV infection and a matching HLA type.

CDR1 SNHLY and CDR2 FYNNEI come from the germline V gene. The CDR3 contains 16 residues. V was pared by 7 bases and J by 4 bases, with 23 bases between. This clonotype was observed a few times. TCRdb re-called the reads with MiXCR, one entry per CDR3 protein. Of about 400,000 distinct CDR3 sequences listed, around a sixth are singletons. This clonotype originated in a human donor in good health (CMV status not recorded). Some clones in this sample may be carry-over from other donors' samples. The sample taken for sequencing was PBMCs. The chain links TRBV2 to TRBJ2-7, with D perhaps matching TRBD2 (6 bases). The CDR3: CASKAARVDRGYEQYF. Here the CDR3 DNA reads TGTGCCAGCAAGGCCGCCCGAGTGGACCGGGGGTACGAGCAGTACTTC. Supplemented by reference TRBV2 and TRBJ2-7, the full variable domain reads EPEVTQTPSHQVTQMGQEVILRCVPISNHLYFYWYRQILGQKVEFLVSFYNNEISEKSEIFDDQFSVERPDGSNFTLKIRSTKLEDSAMYFCASKAARVDRGYEQYFGPGTRLTVT.